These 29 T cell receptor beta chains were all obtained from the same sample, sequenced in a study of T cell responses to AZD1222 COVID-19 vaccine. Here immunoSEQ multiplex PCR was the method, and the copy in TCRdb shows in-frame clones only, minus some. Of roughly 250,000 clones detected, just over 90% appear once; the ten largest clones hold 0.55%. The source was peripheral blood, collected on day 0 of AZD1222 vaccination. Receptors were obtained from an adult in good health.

CDR3 coding DNA: TGTGCCAGCAGCCAGGGACAGGGAACCGGGGAGCTGTTTTTT. Protein product: CASSQGQGTGELFF. The chain links TRBV7-3 to TRBJ2-2, with 9 nucleotides matching TRBD1. The CDR3 runs to 14 residues. Germline V gene data show CDR1 as SGHTA and CDR2 as FQGTGA. The V segment lost 5 bases and the J segment 5 bases; nucleotides outside the gene matches: 3. Variable domain in full (rest from reference TRBV7-3 and TRBJ2-2): GAGVSQTPSNKVTEKGKYVELRCDPISGHTALYWYRQSLGQGPEFLIYFQGTGAADDSGLPNDRFFAVRPEGSVSTLKIQRTERGDSAVYLCASSQGQGTGELFFGEGSRLTVL.

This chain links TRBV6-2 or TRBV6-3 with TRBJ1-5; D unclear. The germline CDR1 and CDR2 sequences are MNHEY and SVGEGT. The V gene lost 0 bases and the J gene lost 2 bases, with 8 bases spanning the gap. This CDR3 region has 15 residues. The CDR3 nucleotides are TGTGCCAGCAGTTACTCGTATGAGGGCAATCAGCCCCAGCATTTT. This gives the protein CASSYSYEGNQPQHF.

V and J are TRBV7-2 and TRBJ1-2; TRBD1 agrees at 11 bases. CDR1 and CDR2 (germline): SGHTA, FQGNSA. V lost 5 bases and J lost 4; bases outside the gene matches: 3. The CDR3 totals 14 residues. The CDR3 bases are TGTGCCAGCAGCATAGGGACAGGGGGCTATGGCTACACCTTC. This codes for CASSIGTGGYGYTF.

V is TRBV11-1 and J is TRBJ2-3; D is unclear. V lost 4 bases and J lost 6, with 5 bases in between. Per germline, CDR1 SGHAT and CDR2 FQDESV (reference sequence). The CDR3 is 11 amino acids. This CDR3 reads CASSSADTQYF. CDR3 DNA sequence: TGTGCCAGCAGCTCCGCGGATACGCAGTATTTT.

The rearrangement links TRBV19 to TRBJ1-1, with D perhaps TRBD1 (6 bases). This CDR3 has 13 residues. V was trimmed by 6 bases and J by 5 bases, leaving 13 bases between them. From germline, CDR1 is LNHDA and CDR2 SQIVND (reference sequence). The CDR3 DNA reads TGTGCCAGTAGCACAGGGAGGGGAACTGAAGCTTTCTTT. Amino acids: CASSTGRGTEAFF.

CDR3 sequence: CASAVSAGQTGELFF. CDR3 nucleotide sequence: TGTGCCAGCGCCGTGTCAGCGGGGCAGACCGGGGAGCTGTTTTTT. V and J are TRBV25-1 and TRBJ2-2, with 7 bases aligning to TRBD2. Germline V lookup: CDR1 MGHDK, CDR2 SYGVNS. The CDR3 has 15 residues. Trimming removed 8 bases from V and 5 bases from J; junction bases left unmatched: 11.

The CDR3 loop reads CASSHGRMNTEAFF. In DNA, the CDR3 is TGTGCCAGCAGCCATGGCAGGATGAACACTGAAGCTTTCTTT. The chain combines TRBV3-1 (or the pseudogene TRBV3-2) with TRBJ1-1, with unresolved D. CDR3 size: 14 residues. Germline V gene data show CDR1 as LGHDT and CDR2 as YNNKEL (reference sequence). Between the trimmed V and J ends, which lost 3 bases and 0 bases, there was a span of 8 bases.

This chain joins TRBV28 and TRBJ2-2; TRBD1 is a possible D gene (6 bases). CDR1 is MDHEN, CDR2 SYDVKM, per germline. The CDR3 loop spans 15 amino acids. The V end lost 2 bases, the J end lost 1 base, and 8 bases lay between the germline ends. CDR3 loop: CASSLTGRNTGELFF. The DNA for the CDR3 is TGTGCCAGCAGTTTAACAGGGCGGAACACCGGGGAGCTGTTTTTT.

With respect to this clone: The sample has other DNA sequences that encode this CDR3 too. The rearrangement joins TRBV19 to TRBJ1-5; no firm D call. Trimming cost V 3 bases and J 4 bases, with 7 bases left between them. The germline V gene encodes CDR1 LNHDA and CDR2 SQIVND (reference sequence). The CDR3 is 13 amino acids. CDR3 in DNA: TGTGCCAGTAGTATTGGCGGGAATCAGCCCCAGCATTTT. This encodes CASSIGGNQPQHF.

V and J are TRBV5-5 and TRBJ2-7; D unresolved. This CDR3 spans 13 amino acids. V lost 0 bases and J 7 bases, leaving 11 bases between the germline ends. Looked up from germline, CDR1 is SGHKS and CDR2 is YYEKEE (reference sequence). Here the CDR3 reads CASSLDATWEQYF. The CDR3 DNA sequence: TGTGCCAGCAGCTTGGATGCCACATGGGAGCAGTACTTC.

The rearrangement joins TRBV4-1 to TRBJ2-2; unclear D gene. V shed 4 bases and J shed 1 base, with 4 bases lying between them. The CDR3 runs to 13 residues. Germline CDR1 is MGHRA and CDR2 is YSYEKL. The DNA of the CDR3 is TGCGCCAGCAGCCTCGGGAACACCGGGGAGCTGTTTTTT. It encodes CASSLGNTGELFF.

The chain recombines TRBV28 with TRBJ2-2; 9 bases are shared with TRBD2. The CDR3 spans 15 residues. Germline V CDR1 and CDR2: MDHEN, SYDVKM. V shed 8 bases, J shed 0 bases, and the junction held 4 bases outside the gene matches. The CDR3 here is CASRGGDANTGELFF. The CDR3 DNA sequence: TGTGCCAGCCGCGGGGGGGACGCGAACACCGGGGAGCTGTTTTTT.

Here the CDR3 DNA reads TGTGCCAGTAGTATGTATCCTAGCGGGAGCAGCACAGATACGCAGTATTTT. This gives the protein CASSMYPSGSSTDTQYF. The chain combines TRBV19 with TRBJ2-3, with 10 bases matching TRBD2. The junction had 6 bases not matched to a gene; V was cut back by 3 bases and J by 0 bases. CDR3 length: 17 residues. Germline CDR1 LNHDA, CDR2 SQIVND (reference sequence).

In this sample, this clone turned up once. CDR3 DNA: TGTGCCAGCAGCTCTCACGGACAGGGGGGCACTGAAGCTTTCTTT. This encodes CASSSHGQGGTEAFF. The chain links TRBV27 to TRBJ1-1, with TRBD1 identical over 10 bases. This CDR3 has 15 amino acids. V was pared by 6 bases and J by 4 bases, with 8 bases of the junction left unmatched. Germline CDR1 and CDR2: MNHEY and SMNVEV (reference sequence).

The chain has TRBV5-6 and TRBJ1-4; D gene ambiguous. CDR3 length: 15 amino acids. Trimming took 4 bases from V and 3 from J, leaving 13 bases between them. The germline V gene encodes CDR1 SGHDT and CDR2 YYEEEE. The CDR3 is CASSETGDPNEKLFF. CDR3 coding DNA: TGTGCCAGCAGCGAAACCGGGGATCCTAATGAAAAACTGTTTTTT.

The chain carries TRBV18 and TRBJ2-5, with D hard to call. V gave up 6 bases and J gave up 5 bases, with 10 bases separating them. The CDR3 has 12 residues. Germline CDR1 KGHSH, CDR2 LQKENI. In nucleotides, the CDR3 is TGTGCCAGCTCGCCCGCCCGGGAGACCCAGTACTTC. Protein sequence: CASSPARETQYF.

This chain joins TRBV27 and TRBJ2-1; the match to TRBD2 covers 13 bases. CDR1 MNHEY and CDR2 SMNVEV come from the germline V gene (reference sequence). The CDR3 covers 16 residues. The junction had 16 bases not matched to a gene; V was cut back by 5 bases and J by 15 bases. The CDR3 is CASSPRLAGGGDHRFF. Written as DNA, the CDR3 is TGTGCCAGCAGTCCGCGACTAGCGGGGGGCGGGGATCATCGGTTCTTC.

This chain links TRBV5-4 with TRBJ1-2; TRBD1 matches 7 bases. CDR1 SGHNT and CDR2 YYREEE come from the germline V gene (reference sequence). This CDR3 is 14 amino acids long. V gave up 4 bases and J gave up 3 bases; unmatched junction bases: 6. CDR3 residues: CASSRQGGDYGYTF. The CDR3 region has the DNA TGTGCCAGCAGCCGACAGGGAGGTGACTATGGCTACACCTTC.

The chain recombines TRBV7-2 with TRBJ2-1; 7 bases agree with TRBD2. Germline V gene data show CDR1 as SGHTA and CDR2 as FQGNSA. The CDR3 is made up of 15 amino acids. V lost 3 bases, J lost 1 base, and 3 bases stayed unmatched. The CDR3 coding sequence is TGTGCCAGCAGCTTGGCGGGAGATTCCTACAATGAGCAGTTCTTC. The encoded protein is CASSLAGDSYNEQFF.

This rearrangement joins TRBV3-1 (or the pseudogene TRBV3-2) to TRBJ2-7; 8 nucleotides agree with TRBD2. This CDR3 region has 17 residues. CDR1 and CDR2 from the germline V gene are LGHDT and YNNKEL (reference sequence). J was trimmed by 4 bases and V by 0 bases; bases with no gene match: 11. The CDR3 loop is CASSQEPGGTRIYEQYF. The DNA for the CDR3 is TGTGCCAGCAGCCAAGAACCTGGGGGGACTAGGATTTACGAGCAGTACTTC.

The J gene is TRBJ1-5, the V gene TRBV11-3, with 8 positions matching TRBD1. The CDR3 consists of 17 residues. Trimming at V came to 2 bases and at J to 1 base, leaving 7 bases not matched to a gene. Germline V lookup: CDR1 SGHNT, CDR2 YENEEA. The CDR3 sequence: CASSLIPGGVSNQPQHF. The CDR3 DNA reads TGTGCCAGCAGCTTAATCCCAGGGGGCGTAAGCAATCAGCCCCAGCATTTT.

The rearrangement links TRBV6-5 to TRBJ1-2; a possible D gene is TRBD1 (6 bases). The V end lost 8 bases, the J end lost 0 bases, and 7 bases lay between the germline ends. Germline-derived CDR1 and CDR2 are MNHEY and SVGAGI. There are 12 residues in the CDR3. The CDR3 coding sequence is TGTGCCAGCCGGACAGCTAACTATGGCTACACCTTC. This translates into CASRTANYGYTF.

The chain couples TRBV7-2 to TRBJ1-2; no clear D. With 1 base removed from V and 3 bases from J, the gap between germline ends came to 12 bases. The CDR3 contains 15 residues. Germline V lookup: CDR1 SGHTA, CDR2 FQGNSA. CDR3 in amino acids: CASSLVNSPYYGYTF. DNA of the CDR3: TGTGCCAGCAGCTTAGTTAACAGTCCGTACTATGGCTACACCTTC.

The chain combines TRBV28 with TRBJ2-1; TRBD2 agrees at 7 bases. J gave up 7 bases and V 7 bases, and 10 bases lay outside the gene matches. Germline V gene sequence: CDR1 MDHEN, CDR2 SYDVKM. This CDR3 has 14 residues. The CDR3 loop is CASKEGGSGNEQFF. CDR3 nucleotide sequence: TGTGCCAGCAAGGAGGGCGGGAGTGGGAATGAGCAGTTCTTC. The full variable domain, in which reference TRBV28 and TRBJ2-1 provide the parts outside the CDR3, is DVKVTQSSRYLVKRTGEKVFLECVQDMDHENMFWYRQDPGLGLRLIYFSYDVKMKEKGDIPEGYSVSREKKERFSLILESASTNQTSMYLCASKEGGSGNEQFFGPGTRLTVL.

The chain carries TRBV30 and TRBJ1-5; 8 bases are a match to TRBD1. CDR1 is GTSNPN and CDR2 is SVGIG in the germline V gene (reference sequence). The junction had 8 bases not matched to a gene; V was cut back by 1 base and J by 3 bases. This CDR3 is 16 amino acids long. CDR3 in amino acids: CAWSARQGQLNQPQHF. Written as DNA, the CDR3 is TGTGCCTGGAGTGCCCGACAGGGGCAGCTCAATCAGCCCCAGCATTTT.

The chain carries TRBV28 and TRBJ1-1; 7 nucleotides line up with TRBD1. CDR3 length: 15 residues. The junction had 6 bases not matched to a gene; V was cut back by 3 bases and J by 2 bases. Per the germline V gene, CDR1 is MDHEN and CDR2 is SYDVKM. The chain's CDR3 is CASSFQDRANTEAFF. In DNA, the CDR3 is TGTGCCAGCAGTTTCCAAGACAGGGCCAACACTGAAGCTTTCTTT.

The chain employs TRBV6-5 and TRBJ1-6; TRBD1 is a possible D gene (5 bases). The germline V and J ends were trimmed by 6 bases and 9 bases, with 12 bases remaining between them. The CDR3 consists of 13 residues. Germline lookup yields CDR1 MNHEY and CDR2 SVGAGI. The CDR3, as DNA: TGTGCCAGCAGCCCAGGGTGGGGTTCACCCCTCCACTTT. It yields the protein CASSPGWGSPLHF.

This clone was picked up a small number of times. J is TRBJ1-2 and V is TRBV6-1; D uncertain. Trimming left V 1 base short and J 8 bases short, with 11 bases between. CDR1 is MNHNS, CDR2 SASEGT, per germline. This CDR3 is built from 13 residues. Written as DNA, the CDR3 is TGTGCCAGCAGTGAAGTGTCAGGCCAGGGCTACACCTTC. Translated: CASSEVSGQGYTF.

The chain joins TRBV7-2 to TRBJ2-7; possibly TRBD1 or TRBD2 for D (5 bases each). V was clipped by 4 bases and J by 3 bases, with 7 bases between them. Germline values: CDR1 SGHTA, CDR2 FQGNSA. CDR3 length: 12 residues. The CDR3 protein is CASSSGHYEQYF. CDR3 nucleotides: TGTGCCAGCAGCTCGGGGCACTACGAGCAGTACTTC.